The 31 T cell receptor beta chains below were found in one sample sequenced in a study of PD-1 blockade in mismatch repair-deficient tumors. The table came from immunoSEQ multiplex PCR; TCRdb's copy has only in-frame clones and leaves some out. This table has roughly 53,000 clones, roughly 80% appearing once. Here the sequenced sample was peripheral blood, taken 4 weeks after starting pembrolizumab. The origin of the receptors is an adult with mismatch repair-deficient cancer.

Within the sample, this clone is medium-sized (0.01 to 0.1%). In nucleotides, the CDR3 is TGCGCCAGCAGCAAAGGGACTAGCGGAACCTACGAGCAGTACTTC. Translating gives CASSKGTSGTYEQYF. The V and J genes are TRBV5-1 and TRBJ2-7, with TRBD2 matching over 11 bases. Germline V CDR1 and CDR2: SGHRS, YFSETQ. The ends lost 4 bases at V and 2 bases at J; junction bases unmatched: 5. This CDR3 has 15 residues. Looking up the rest from reference TRBV5-1 and TRBJ2-7 gives the full variable domain: KAGVTQTPRYLIKTRGQQVTLSCSPISGHRSVSWYQQTPGQGLQFLFEYFSETQRNKGNFPGRFSGRQFSNSRSEMNVSTLELGDSALYLCASSKGTSGTYEQYFGPGTRLTVT.

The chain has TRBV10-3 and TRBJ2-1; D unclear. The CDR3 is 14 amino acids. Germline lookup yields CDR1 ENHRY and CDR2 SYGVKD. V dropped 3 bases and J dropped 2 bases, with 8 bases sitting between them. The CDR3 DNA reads TGTGCCATCAGTGACTCCCTAACCTACAATGAGCAGTTCTTC. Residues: CAISDSLTYNEQFF.

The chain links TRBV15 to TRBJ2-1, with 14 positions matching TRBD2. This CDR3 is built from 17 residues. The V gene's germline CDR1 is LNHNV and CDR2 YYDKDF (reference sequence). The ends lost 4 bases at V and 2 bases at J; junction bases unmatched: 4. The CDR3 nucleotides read TGTGCCACCAGCACTGGACTAGCGGGAGGTGCCTACAATGAGCAGTTCTTC. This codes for CATSTGLAGGAYNEQFF.

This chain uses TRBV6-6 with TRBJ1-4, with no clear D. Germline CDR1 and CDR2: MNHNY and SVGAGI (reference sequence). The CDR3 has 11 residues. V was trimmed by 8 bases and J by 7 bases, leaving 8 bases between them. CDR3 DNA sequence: TGTGCCAGCGGACCAACTGAAAAACTGTTTTTT. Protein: CASGPTEKLFF.

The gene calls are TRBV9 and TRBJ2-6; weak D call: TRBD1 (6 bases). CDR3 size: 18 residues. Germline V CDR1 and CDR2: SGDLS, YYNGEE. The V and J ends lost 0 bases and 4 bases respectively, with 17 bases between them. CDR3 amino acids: CASSVAARGSLGANVLTF. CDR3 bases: TGTGCCAGCAGCGTAGCCGCCAGGGGCTCTTTGGGGGCCAACGTCCTGACTTTC.

In DNA form, the CDR3 reads TGTGCCAGCAGCCCGAAAGGAGGCTCCTACAATGAGCAGTTCTTC. It encodes CASSPKGGSYNEQFF. This chain joins TRBV11-2 and TRBJ2-1; tentative D call: TRBD2 (5 bases). Germline-derived CDR1 and CDR2 are SGHAT and FQNNGV. This CDR3 is 15 amino acids long. V was pared by 5 bases and J by 0 bases, with 11 bases between.

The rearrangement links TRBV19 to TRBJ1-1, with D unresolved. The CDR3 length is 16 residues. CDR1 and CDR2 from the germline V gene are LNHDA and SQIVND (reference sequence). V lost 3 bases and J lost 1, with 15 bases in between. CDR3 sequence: CASSILTTNQNTEAFF. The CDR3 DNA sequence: TGTGCCAGTAGTATCCTTACGACGAACCAGAACACTGAAGCTTTCTTT.

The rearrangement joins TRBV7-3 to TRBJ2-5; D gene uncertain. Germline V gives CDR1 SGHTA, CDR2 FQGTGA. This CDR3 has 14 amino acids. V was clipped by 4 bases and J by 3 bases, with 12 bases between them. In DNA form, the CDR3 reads TGTGCCAGCAGCTACCGAAGGACCGAAGAGACCCAGTACTTC. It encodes CASSYRRTEETQYF.

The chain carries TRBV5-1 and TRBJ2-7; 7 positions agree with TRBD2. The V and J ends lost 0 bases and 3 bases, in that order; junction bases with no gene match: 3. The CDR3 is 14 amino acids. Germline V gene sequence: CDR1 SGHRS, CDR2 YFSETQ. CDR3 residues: CASSLGPSGYEQYF. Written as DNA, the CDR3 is TGCGCCAGCAGCTTGGGTCCTAGCGGCTACGAGCAGTACTTC.

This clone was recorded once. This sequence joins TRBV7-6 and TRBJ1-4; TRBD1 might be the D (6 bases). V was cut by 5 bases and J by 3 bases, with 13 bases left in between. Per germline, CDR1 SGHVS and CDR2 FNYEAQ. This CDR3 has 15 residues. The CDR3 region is CASSPRTASNEKLFF. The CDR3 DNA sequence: TGTGCCAGCAGCCCCAGGACAGCGTCTAATGAAAAACTGTTTTTT. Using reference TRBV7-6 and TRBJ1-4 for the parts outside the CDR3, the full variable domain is GAGVSQSPRYKVTKRGQDVALRCDPISGHVSLYWYRQALGQGPEFLTYFNYEAQQDKSGLPNDRFSAERPEGSISTLTIQRTEQRDSAMYRCASSPRTASNEKLFFGSGTQLSVL.

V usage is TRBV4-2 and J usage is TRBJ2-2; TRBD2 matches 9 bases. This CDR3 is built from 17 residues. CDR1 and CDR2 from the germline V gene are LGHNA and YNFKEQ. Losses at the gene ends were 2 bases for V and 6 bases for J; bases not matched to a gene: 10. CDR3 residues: CASSQTIAGEIPGELFF. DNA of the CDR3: TGTGCCAGCAGCCAAACAATAGCGGGAGAAATTCCCGGGGAGCTGTTTTTT.

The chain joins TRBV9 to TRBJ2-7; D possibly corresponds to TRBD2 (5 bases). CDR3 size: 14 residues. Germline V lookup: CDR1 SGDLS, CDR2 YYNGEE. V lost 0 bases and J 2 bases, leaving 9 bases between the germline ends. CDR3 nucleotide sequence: TGTGCCAGCAGCGTAGGAGTACTAGCCTACGAGCAGTACTTC. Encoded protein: CASSVGVLAYEQYF.

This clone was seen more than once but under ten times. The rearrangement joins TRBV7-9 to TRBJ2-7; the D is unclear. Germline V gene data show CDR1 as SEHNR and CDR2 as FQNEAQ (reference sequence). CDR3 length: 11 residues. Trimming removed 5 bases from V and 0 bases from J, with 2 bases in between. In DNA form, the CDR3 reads TGTGCCAGCAGCCCCTCCTACGAGCAGTACTTC. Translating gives CASSPSYEQYF.

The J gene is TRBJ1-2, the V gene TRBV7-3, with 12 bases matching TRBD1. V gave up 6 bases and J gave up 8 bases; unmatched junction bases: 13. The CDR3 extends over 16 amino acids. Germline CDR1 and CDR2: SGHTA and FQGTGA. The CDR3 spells CASRGTGGLFLEGYTF. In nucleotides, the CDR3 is TGTGCCAGCAGAGGGACAGGGGGCTTATTCCTAGAGGGCTACACCTTC.

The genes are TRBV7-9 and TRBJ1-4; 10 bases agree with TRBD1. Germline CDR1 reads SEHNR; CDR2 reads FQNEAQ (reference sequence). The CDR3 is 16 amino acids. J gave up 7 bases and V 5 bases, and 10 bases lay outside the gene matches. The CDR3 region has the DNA TGTGCCAGCAGCGCCGGGACAGGGGCGGGGGTTGAAAAACTGTTTTTT. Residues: CASSAGTGAGVEKLFF.

CDR3 sequence: CASSPGVSGEQYF. The CDR3 nucleotides read TGTGCCAGCAGCCCAGGGGTCTCGGGGGAGCAGTACTTC. J is TRBJ2-7 and V is TRBV6-1; a possible D gene is TRBD1 (6 bases). V was shortened by 6 bases and J by 7 bases, with 16 bases between the two germline ends. The germline V gene has CDR1 MNHNS and CDR2 SASEGT. The CDR3 is made up of 13 amino acids.

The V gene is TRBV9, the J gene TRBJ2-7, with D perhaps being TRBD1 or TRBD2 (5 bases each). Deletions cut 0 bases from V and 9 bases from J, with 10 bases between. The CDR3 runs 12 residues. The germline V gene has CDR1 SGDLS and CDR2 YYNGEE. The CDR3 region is CASSVEGDVQYF. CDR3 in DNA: TGTGCCAGCAGCGTAGAAGGGGACGTGCAGTACTTC.

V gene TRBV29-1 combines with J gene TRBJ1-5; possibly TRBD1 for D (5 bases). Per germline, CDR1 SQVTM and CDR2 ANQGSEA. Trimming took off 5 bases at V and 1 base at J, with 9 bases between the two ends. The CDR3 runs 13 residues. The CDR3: CSVRGDSNQPQHF. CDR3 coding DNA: TGCAGCGTTAGGGGAGACAGCAATCAGCCCCAGCATTTT. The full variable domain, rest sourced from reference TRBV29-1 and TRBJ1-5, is SAVISQKPSRDICQRGTSLTIQCQVDSQVTMMFWYRQQPGQSLTLIATANQGSEATYESGFVIDKFPISRPNLTFSTLTVSNMSPEDSSIYLCSVRGDSNQPQHFGDGTRLSIL.

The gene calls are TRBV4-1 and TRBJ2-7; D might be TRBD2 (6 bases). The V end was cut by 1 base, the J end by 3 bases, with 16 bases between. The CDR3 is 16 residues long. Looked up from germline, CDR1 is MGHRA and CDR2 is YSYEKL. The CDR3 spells CASSQGPSVSLYEQYF. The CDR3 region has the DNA TGCGCCAGCAGCCAAGGCCCTAGCGTGTCACTCTACGAGCAGTACTTC.

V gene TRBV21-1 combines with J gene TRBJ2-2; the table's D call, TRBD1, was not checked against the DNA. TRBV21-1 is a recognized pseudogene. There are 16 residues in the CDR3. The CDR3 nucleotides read TGTGCCAGCAGCAAAAGGCGTCAGACAACAGGCGGGGAGCTGTTTTTT. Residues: CASSKRRQTTGGELFF.

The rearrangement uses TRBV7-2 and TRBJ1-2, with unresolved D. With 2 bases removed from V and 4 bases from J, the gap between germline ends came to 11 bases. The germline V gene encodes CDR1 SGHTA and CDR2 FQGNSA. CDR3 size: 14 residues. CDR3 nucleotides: TGTGCCAGCAGCTTACCCACGTCGAGCTATGGCTACACCTTC. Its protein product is CASSLPTSSYGYTF.

The CDR3 region has the DNA TGCGCCAGCAGCTTGGTGGCAGGGGAGAACACTGAAGCTTTCTTT. Protein: CASSLVAGENTEAFF. The rearrangement joins TRBV5-1 to TRBJ1-1; tentatively, D is TRBD1 (6 bases). The V gene lost 0 bases and the J gene lost 1 base, with 10 bases spanning the gap. This CDR3 spans 15 amino acids. CDR1 and CDR2 (germline): SGHRS, YFSETQ. Looking up the rest from reference TRBV5-1 and TRBJ1-1 gives the full variable domain: KAGVTQTPRYLIKTRGQQVTLSCSPISGHRSVSWYQQTPGQGLQFLFEYFSETQRNKGNFPGRFSGRQFSNSRSEMNVSTLELGDSALYLCASSLVAGENTEAFFGQGTRLTVV.

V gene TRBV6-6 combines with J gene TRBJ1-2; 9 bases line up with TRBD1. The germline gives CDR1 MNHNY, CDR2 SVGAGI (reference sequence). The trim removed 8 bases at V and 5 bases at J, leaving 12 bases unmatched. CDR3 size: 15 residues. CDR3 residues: CASGRDRENTYGYTF. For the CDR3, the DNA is TGTGCCAGCGGGCGGGACAGGGAAAACACTTATGGCTACACCTTC.

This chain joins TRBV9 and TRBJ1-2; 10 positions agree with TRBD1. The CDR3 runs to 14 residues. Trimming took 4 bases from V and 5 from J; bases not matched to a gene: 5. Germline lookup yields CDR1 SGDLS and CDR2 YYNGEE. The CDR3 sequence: CASSPGQGEYGYTF. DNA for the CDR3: TGTGCCAGCAGCCCAGGACAGGGGGAGTATGGCTACACCTTC.

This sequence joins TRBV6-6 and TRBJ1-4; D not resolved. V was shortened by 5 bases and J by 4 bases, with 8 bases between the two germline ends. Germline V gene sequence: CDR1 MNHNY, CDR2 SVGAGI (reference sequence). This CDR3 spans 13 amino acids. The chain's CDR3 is CASSTPINEKLFF. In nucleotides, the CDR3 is TGTGCCAGCAGTACCCCTATTAATGAAAAACTGTTTTTT.

Here the CDR3 DNA reads TGTGCCAGCAGCTCGGAGGGCCGCTCCTACAATGAGCAGTTCTTC. Translation: CASSSEGRSYNEQFF. The V gene is TRBV5-8, the J gene TRBJ2-1; perhaps TRBD2 as D (6 bases). The CDR3 sequence is 15 residues long. Germline V gene lookup returns CDR1 SGHTS and CDR2 YDEGEE. V was cut by 3 bases and J by 0 bases, with 10 bases left in between.

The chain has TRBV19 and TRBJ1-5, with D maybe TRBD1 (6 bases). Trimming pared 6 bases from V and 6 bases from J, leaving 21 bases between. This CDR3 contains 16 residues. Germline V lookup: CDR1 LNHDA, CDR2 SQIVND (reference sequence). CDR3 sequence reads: CASSSRDTWRVQPQHF. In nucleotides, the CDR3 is TGTGCCAGTAGCTCCCGGGACACCTGGAGGGTTCAGCCCCAGCATTTT.

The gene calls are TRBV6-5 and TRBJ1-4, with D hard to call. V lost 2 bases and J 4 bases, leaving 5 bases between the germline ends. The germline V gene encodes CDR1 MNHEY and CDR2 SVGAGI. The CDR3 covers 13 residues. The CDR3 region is CASSYRFNEKLFF. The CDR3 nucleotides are TGTGCCAGCAGTTACAGGTTTAATGAAAAACTGTTTTTT.

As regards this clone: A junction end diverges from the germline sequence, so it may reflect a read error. This chain's CDR3 is CASREGQAHSYEQYF. The CDR3 coding sequence is TGTGCCAGCAGGGAAGGACAGGCACACTCCTACGAGCAGTACTTC. J is TRBJ2-7 and V is TRBV6-1, with TRBD1 matching over 7 bases. The germline V gene has CDR1 MNHNS and CDR2 SASEGT. The CDR3 sequence is 15 residues long.

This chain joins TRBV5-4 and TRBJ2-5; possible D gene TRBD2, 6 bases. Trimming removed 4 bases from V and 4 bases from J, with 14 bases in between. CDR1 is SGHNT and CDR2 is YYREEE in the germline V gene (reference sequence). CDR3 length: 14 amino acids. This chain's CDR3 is CASSVREGTETQYF. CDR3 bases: TGTGCCAGCAGCGTGCGGGAAGGGACAGAGACCCAGTACTTC. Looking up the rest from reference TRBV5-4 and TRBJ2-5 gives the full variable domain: ETGVTQSPTHLIKTRGQQVTLRCSSQSGHNTVSWYQQALGQGPQFIFQYYREEENGRGNFPPRFSGLQFPNYSSELNVNALELDDSALYLCASSVREGTETQYFGPGTRLLVL.

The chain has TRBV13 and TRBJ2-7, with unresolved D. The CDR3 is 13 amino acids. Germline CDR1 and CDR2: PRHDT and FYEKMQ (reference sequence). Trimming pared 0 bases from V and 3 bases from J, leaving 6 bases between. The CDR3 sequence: CASSLGTIYEQYF. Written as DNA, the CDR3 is TGTGCCAGCAGCTTAGGAACTATCTACGAGCAGTACTTC.